This T cell receptor (beta chain) was retrieved from a study of radiation and T cells in renal cell carcinoma. Study results and limitations: No pretreatment tumor biopsies were available for baseline clonotypes.

Noted time point: baseline pretreatment blood. Noted treatment: 15 Gy SBRT to primary tumor, nephrectomy 4 weeks later. This clone came up a few times. The antigen is undetermined. Using immunoSEQ multiplex PCR, the repertoire was profiled, and TCRdb retains in-frame clones only, with some absent. The data hold about 91,000 clones, with 70% to 85% observed a single time. The TCR comes from a man aged 55 to 69 with renal cell carcinoma. The specimen comprised blood, sampled from a patient whose treatment included radiotherapy and nephrectomy.

CDR3: CASSSPERGNEKLFF. The CDR3 DNA is TGTGCCAGCAGCTCCCCGGAACGTGGCAATGAAAAACTGTTTTTT. This rearrangement joins TRBV7-9 to TRBJ1-4, with D uncertain. The germline V gene encodes CDR1 SEHNR and CDR2 FQNEAQ (reference sequence). V was shortened by 4 bases and J by 5 bases, with 14 bases between the two germline ends. CDR3 length: 15 residues.